This TCR beta chain was found in a study of early T cells in non-severe SARS-CoV-2 infection. Study in general: Whole-blood bulk RNA, unsorted, was sequenced, and chains were unpaired.

This clonotype occurred many times. No antigen is known for it. Study-level findings and limits: There was a bias toward anti-spike CD8 responses in VDJdb matching, which missed private and CD4 specificities.

Unique molecular identifiers were added to individual cDNA molecules. MiXCR, run by TCRdb on the 5' RACE reads, gives a single entry per CDR3 protein. The sample holds about 50,000 distinct CDR3 sequences, about 9.3% seen once. The CDR3 is made up of 19 amino acids. From germline, CDR1 is SGHNT and CDR2 YENEEA. With 4 bases clipped from V and 1 base from J, the junction kept 9 bases outside the gene matches. This TCR derives from an adult who was a healthcare worker with PCR-confirmed SARS-CoV-2 infection or an uninfected control (not recorded which). The sequenced sample was whole blood. The chain combines TRBV11-3 with TRBJ2-3; 15 bases align to TRBD2. Written as DNA, the CDR3 is TGTGCCAGCAGCTCCACCGGACTAGCGGGAGGGCTGGGCACAGATACGCAGTATTTT. Its protein product is CASSSTGLAGGLGTDTQYF.